This TCR beta chain was found in a study of blood T cells in healthy people across ages. Germline V gene sequence: CDR1 LGHNA, CDR2 YSLEER. CDR3 length equals 16 residues. V lost 4 bases to trimming and J lost 8 bases; unmatched junction nucleotides: 16. Donors were healthy Caucasian individuals from Russia aged about 6 to 90. Peripheral blood samples of 9.5 to 10 milliliters were drawn from each donor. Per sample, a minimum of 6.5 million PBMCs were isolated. The authors extracted at least 6 micrograms of total RNA per sample. With a J-beta primer mix and a sample-barcoded 5' primer, a second PCR ran about 7 to 12 cycles. TCRdb called the 5' RACE reads again in MiXCR, with one record for every CDR3 protein. The sample includes 1.8 million or so distinct CDR3 sequences, 39% of them seen just once.

The material sequenced was blood. This sequence was found in a human donor in good health. The chain has TRBV4-3 and TRBJ1-2; 7 bases are a match to TRBD1. The CDR3 spells CASSPIPGGRVTGYTF. In DNA, the CDR3 is TGCGCCAGCAGCCCGATACCAGGGGGAAGGGTCACAGGCTACACCTTC.